The next 30 T cell receptor beta chains were all read from a single sample in a study of blood T cell repertoires in COVID-19 (dated by TCRdb to the early 2020s). Library preparation was by the immunoSEQ multiplex PCR assay. TCRdb took over this immuneACCESS table, retaining in-frame rearrangements with V and J assigned. Such tables are incomplete; in checked studies, under half of the missing clones stem from an unresolved V gene, and the remainder is unexplained. The table for this sample lists approximately 210,000 clones; more than 70% of them were counted only once. The ten largest make up 3.6% of the sample. The specimen sequenced was peripheral blood. The receptor source for this set is a woman at least 80 years old with acute or convalescent COVID-19.

The chain links TRBV28 to TRBJ1-4; 7 bases map to TRBD1. Losses at the gene ends were 3 bases for V and 7 bases for J; bases not matched to a gene: 8. From germline, CDR1 is MDHEN and CDR2 SYDVKM. This CDR3 spans 15 amino acids. The DNA for the CDR3 is TGTGCCAGCAGTTTGAGAGGGGGCGCAGGTGAAAAACTGTTTTTT. This gives the protein CASSLRGGAGEKLFF.

This clone was counted a few times. Other DNA sequences in the sample encode the same CDR3. The rearrangement links TRBV5-1 to TRBJ2-3; 12 positions agree with TRBD2. This CDR3 has 16 amino acids. The V segment lost 0 bases and the J segment 1 base; nucleotides outside the gene matches: 0. Per germline, CDR1 SGHRS and CDR2 YFSETQ. For the CDR3, the DNA is TGCGCCAGCAGCTTGGGACTAGCGGGGGGCACAGATACGCAGTATTTT. Residues: CASSLGLAGGTDTQYF.

The V and J genes are TRBV5-6 and TRBJ1-2, with 7 bases identical to TRBD1. The germline V gene encodes CDR1 SGHDT and CDR2 YYEEEE. V was pared by 7 bases and J by 5 bases, with 8 bases of the junction left unmatched. The CDR3 has 13 amino acids. CDR3 DNA: TGTGCCAGCGACAGGGTGTTTGGGTATGGCTACACCTTC. This translates into CASDRVFGYGYTF.

This clone has more than one count but fewer than ten. V gene TRBV3-1 (or the pseudogene TRBV3-2) combines with J gene TRBJ2-7, with 8 bases aligning to TRBD1. This CDR3 has 16 amino acids. Per the germline V gene, CDR1 is LGHDT and CDR2 is YNNKEL (reference sequence). Trimming removed 3 bases from V and 1 base from J; junction bases left unmatched: 8. The CDR3 DNA is TGTGCCAGCAGCCAGTCCGTGACAGGGGTTTCCTACGAGCAGTACTTC. It translates to CASSQSVTGVSYEQYF.

The chain carries TRBV6-6 and TRBJ1-1; D call uncertain. The germline gives CDR1 MNHNY, CDR2 SVGAGI (reference sequence). The CDR3 spans 16 residues. Trimming took off 5 bases at V and 0 bases at J, with 16 bases between the two ends. For the CDR3, the DNA is TGTGCCAGCAGTCCTGGAGGGTTCCGGTTGAACACTGAAGCTTTCTTT. It translates to CASSPGGFRLNTEAFF.

In regard to this clone: The same CDR3 arises from other DNA sequences in this sample as well. The chain combines TRBV5-1 with TRBJ2-7; 9 nucleotides match TRBD1. From germline, CDR1 is SGHRS and CDR2 YFSETQ. V trimming: 0 bases; J trimming: 4 bases; junction bases outside the gene matches: 5. CDR3 length: 15 residues. The CDR3, as DNA: TGCGCCAGCAGCTTGGGGGGGACAGGGTTATACGAGCAGTACTTC. This gives the protein CASSLGGTGLYEQYF. Based on the CDR3 plus reference TRBV5-1 and TRBJ2-7, the full variable domain is KAGVTQTPRYLIKTRGQQVTLSCSPISGHRSVSWYQQTPGQGLQFLFEYFSETQRNKGNFPGRFSGRQFSNSRSEMNVSTLELGDSALYLCASSLGGTGLYEQYFGPGTRLTVT.

The chain couples TRBV9 to TRBJ2-2, with 10 bases identical to TRBD2. The CDR3 covers 17 residues. Unmatched junction bases numbered 8, after V lost 5 bases and J lost 1 base. Germline CDR1 SGDLS, CDR2 YYNGEE. The CDR3 loop is CASSHGSGGQNTGELFF. CDR3 in DNA: TGTGCCAGCAGTCATGGTAGCGGGGGGCAGAACACCGGGGAGCTGTTTTTT.

The chain links TRBV7-3 to TRBJ2-3, with D possibly being TRBD2 (6 bases). Germline V gene lookup returns CDR1 SGHTA and CDR2 FQGTGA. This CDR3 is 15 amino acids long. The V and J ends lost 3 bases and 1 base respectively, with 11 bases between them. The chain's CDR3 is CASSFSGLGTDTQYF. CDR3 bases: TGTGCCAGCAGCTTCTCGGGACTCGGCACAGATACGCAGTATTTT.

This clone was seen just once. V is TRBV30 and J is TRBJ1-5; TRBD1 might be the D (5 bases). The V end was cut by 2 bases, the J end by 4 bases, with 15 bases between. The CDR3 is 15 amino acids. Germline V lookup: CDR1 GTSNPN, CDR2 SVGIG (reference sequence). The CDR3 region has the DNA TGTGCCTGGAGTCTGGGGGACTTGGGGAATCAGCCCCAGCATTTT. Amino acids: CAWSLGDLGNQPQHF.

The rearrangement uses TRBV15 and TRBJ1-4; D not certain. The germline V gene has CDR1 LNHNV and CDR2 YYDKDF (reference sequence). The CDR3 covers 17 residues. With 0 bases removed from V and 0 bases from J, the gap between germline ends came to 11 bases. The CDR3 sequence is CATSRDRFGSTNEKLFF. DNA for the CDR3: TGTGCCACCAGCAGAGATCGGTTTGGTTCAACTAATGAAAAACTGTTTTTT.

This chain uses TRBV18 with TRBJ2-5; possible D gene TRBD2, 5 bases. This CDR3 comprises 14 residues. Germline V gene sequence: CDR1 KGHSH, CDR2 LQKENI. Trimming took off 0 bases at V and 5 bases at J, with 10 bases between the two ends. The CDR3 sequence is CASSPPWERETQYF. Written as DNA, the CDR3 is TGTGCCAGCTCACCACCGTGGGAGCGGGAGACCCAGTACTTC. Filled out from reference TRBV18 and TRBJ2-5, the complete variable domain reads NAGVMQNPRHLVRRRGQEARLRCSPMKGHSHVYWYRQLPEEGLKFMVYLQKENIIDESGMPKERFSAEFPKEGPSILRIQQVVRGDSAAYFCASSPPWERETQYFGPGTRLLVL.

The chain links TRBV10-3 to TRBJ2-3; D call uncertain. CDR3 size: 13 residues. Germline lookup yields CDR1 ENHRY and CDR2 SYGVKD. The V end was cut by 2 bases, the J end by 1 base, with 4 bases between. The CDR3 DNA sequence: TGTGCCATCAGTGAGACTGGCACAGATACGCAGTATTTT. Its protein is CAISETGTDTQYF.

The V call is TRBV6-5, the J call TRBJ2-1; the match to TRBD1 covers 8 bases. This CDR3 region has 14 residues. With V trimmed by 5 bases and J by 10 bases, 10 bases remained unmatched. Looked up from germline, CDR1 is MNHEY and CDR2 is SVGAGI. The CDR3 DNA is TGTGCCAGCAGTCTTGACAGGGGAGGACGGGAGCAGTTCTTC. Protein product: CASSLDRGGREQFF.

V usage is TRBV5-1 and J usage is TRBJ2-1, with D maybe TRBD1 (6 bases). The CDR3 spans 15 residues. Trimming removed 1 base at V and 9 bases at J, with 17 bases between. Germline CDR1 is SGHRS and CDR2 is YFSETQ. DNA of the CDR3: TGCGCCAGCAGCTTGAGAGAGGACAGAGGGGGTGAGCAGTTCTTC. The encoded protein is CASSLREDRGGEQFF.

This clone was observed a single time. This chain links TRBV11-1 with TRBJ2-2; 7 bases agree with TRBD1. This CDR3 region has 15 residues. V dropped 5 bases and J dropped 6; count of bases not matched to a gene: 9. Germline V CDR1 and CDR2: SGHAT, FQDESV (reference sequence). CDR3 nucleotide sequence: TGTGCCAGCAGCAAAGGGGGCGTTGGGGCCGGGGAGCTGTTTTTT. Encoded protein: CASSKGGVGAGELFF.

The chain employs TRBV6-5 and TRBJ2-5, with D hard to call. Trimming pared 7 bases from V and 5 bases from J, leaving 8 bases between. CDR3 length: 11 residues. Per the germline V gene, CDR1 is MNHEY and CDR2 is SVGAGI. The DNA for the CDR3 is TGTGCCAGCATGTTCGGGGAGACCCAGTACTTC. Translated: CASMFGETQYF.

The V and J genes are TRBV7-9 and TRBJ2-1; possible D gene TRBD2, 5 bases. The CDR3 runs to 15 residues. The V gene lost 5 bases and the J gene lost 4 bases, with 15 bases spanning the gap. Per the germline V gene, CDR1 is SEHNR and CDR2 is FQNEAQ (reference sequence). The CDR3 sequence is CASSPGIPVYNEQFF. CDR3 coding DNA: TGTGCCAGCAGCCCCGGGATTCCCGTTTACAATGAGCAGTTCTTC.

The chain is built from TRBV28 and TRBJ1-1, with D hard to call. Between the trimmed V and J ends, which lost 4 bases and 1 base, there was a span of 7 bases. Germline V gene lookup returns CDR1 MDHEN and CDR2 SYDVKM. The length of the CDR3 is 13 residues. CDR3 sequence reads: CASSSSPNTEAFF. CDR3 nucleotide sequence: TGTGCCAGCAGTTCCTCTCCGAACACTGAAGCTTTCTTT.

The chain couples TRBV18 to TRBJ2-7; a weak D match, TRBD1 (5 bases). Per the germline V gene, CDR1 is KGHSH and CDR2 is LQKENI. V shed 3 bases and J shed 0 bases, with 9 bases lying between them. CDR3 length: 14 amino acids. CDR3 in DNA: TGTGCCAGCTCACCTGACAGCCGCTCCTACGAGCAGTACTTC. Translation: CASSPDSRSYEQYF.

This clone has more than one count but fewer than ten. The J gene is TRBJ1-2, the V gene TRBV6-5, with a possible D match to TRBD1 (5 bases). Germline-derived CDR1 and CDR2 are MNHEY and SVGAGI. The CDR3 covers 14 residues. Trimming cost V 7 bases and J 4 bases, with 16 bases left between them. In DNA, the CDR3 is TGTGCCAGCAAGGAGGGGCCGACTATCTATGGCTACACCTTC. Encoded protein: CASKEGPTIYGYTF.

The rearrangement uses TRBV9 and TRBJ1-3; 9 bases line up with TRBD1. The V segment lost 4 bases and the J segment 3 bases; nucleotides outside the gene matches: 8. Germline V gives CDR1 SGDLS, CDR2 YYNGEE. This CDR3 is 16 amino acids long. CDR3 amino acids: CASSPTQGAVGNTIYF. DNA for the CDR3: TGTGCCAGCAGCCCAACACAGGGGGCGGTTGGAAACACCATATATTTT.

V gene TRBV6-2 or TRBV6-3 combines with J gene TRBJ1-5; 7 bases align to TRBD1. J was trimmed by 4 bases and V by 5 bases; bases with no gene match: 5. The germline gives CDR1 MNHEY, CDR2 SVGEGT. This CDR3 has 14 residues. CDR3 sequence reads: CASSQGVGNQPQHF. CDR3 nucleotides: TGTGCCAGCAGTCAGGGGGTGGGGAATCAGCCCCAGCATTTT.

The chain recombines TRBV3-1 (or the pseudogene TRBV3-2) with TRBJ2-2; D is ambiguous. The V end lost 2 bases, the J end lost 0 bases, and 7 bases lay between the germline ends. The CDR3 sequence is 15 residues long. Germline-derived CDR1 and CDR2 are LGHDT and YNNKEL (reference sequence). The CDR3 is CASSQQATNTGELFF. For the CDR3, the DNA is TGTGCCAGCAGCCAACAGGCCACGAACACCGGGGAGCTGTTTTTT.

The genes are TRBV11-3 and TRBJ2-6; perhaps TRBD1 as D (6 bases). This CDR3 comprises 17 residues. V shed 0 bases and J shed 2 bases, with 11 bases lying between them. Germline CDR1 reads SGHNT; CDR2 reads YENEEA. The CDR3 DNA follows: TGTGCCAGCAGCTTAGACACACAGGGCCCTGGGGCCAACGTCCTGACTTTC. Translation: CASSLDTQGPGANVLTF.

The gene calls are TRBV3-1 (or the pseudogene TRBV3-2) and TRBJ2-7; 9 nucleotides match TRBD1. The CDR3 is made up of 14 amino acids. Germline CDR1 reads LGHDT; CDR2 reads YNNKEL (reference sequence). With V trimmed by 0 bases and J by 7 bases, 4 bases remained unmatched. The CDR3 here is CASSQDYRGREQYF. DNA for the CDR3: TGTGCCAGCAGCCAAGATTACAGGGGGCGGGAGCAGTACTTC.

The rearrangement uses TRBV6-5 and TRBJ1-1, with a possible D match to TRBD1 (6 bases). The CDR3 loop spans 16 amino acids. Trimming cost V 0 bases and J 4 bases, with 15 bases left between them. Germline assignment: CDR1 MNHEY and CDR2 SVGAGI. CDR3 DNA sequence: TGTGCCAGCAGTTACTCGATTATTCAGGGGTCCACTGAAGCTTTCTTT. Its protein is CASSYSIIQGSTEAFF.

The rearrangement uses TRBV19 and TRBJ2-3, with 8 bases that match TRBD2. The V gene's germline CDR1 is LNHDA and CDR2 SQIVND (reference sequence). CDR3 length: 17 amino acids. V was clipped by 5 bases and J by 6 bases; unmatched bases: 16. DNA of the CDR3: TGTGCCAGTAGTCAACCCCCGGACCCACGGGGGGGGGATACGCAGTATTTT. Its translation: CASSQPPDPRGGDTQYF.

The chain employs TRBV11-2 and TRBJ2-3, with no clear D. Trimming removed 5 bases at V and 1 base at J, with 13 bases between. CDR1 and CDR2 from the germline V gene are SGHAT and FQNNGV. The CDR3 is 15 residues long. This chain's CDR3 is CASSPSLSGTDTQYF. The CDR3 DNA reads as TGTGCCAGCAGCCCTTCCCTTTCTGGCACAGATACGCAGTATTTT.

In DNA form, the CDR3 reads TGTGCCAGTAAGGGGCTAGCGGGGAACACAGATACGCAGTATTTT. Its protein product is CASKGLAGNTDTQYF. The chain couples TRBV19 to TRBJ2-3, with 9 positions matching TRBD2. J was trimmed by 2 bases and V by 7 bases; bases with no gene match: 7. CDR1 is LNHDA, CDR2 SQIVND, per germline (reference sequence). The CDR3 length is 15 residues.

J is TRBJ1-2 and V is TRBV15; D remains ambiguous. The CDR3 has 13 amino acids. The germline gives CDR1 LNHNV, CDR2 YYDKDF (reference sequence). V shed 0 bases and J shed 13 bases, with 15 bases lying between them. CDR3 region: CATSRDQAGLSTF. CDR3 DNA sequence: TGTGCCACCAGCAGAGATCAAGCAGGACTGAGCACCTTC.